Each of the 10 T cell receptor beta chains below was sequenced from the same sample in a study of T cells in localized non-small cell lung cancer (dated by TCRdb to 2020 to 2021). Receptor amplification or capture employed the immunoSEQ multiplex PCR assay. Here the immuneACCESS table is served through TCRdb, limited to in-frame sequences with V and J called. Missing clones are a known gap in these copies; in checked studies unresolved V genes cover under half, and the rest lacks a known reason. A total of 53,000 or so clones appear in this sample, approximately 88% of them only once. 17% of the sample goes to the ten largest clones. The starting material was peripheral blood mononuclear cells, obtained before any cancer treatment. The receptor source for this set is a man aged 35-69 years with stage III lung adenocarcinoma.

V usage is TRBV5-4 and J usage is TRBJ2-4, with a weak D call TRBD1 (6 bases). Germline V gene data show CDR1 as SGHNT and CDR2 as YYREEE (reference sequence). V dropped 5 bases and J dropped 0 bases, with 18 bases sitting between them. The CDR3 has 17 residues. CDR3 sequence: CASSPGRDTLAKNIQYF. As DNA, the CDR3 is TGTGCCAGCAGTCCCGGCCGGGACACATTAGCCAAAAACATTCAGTACTTC.

The V and J genes are TRBV21-1 and TRBJ1-5; the listed D gene, TRBD1, was not tested against the DNA. TRBV21-1 is flagged as a pseudogene. The CDR3 has 15 amino acids. The CDR3 is CASSKGSTPDQPQHF. The CDR3 nucleotides are TGTGCCAGCAGCAAAGGGTCAACACCAGATCAGCCCCAGCATTTT.

The genes are TRBV6-1 and TRBJ2-1; 7 bases are a match to TRBD2. CDR1 is MNHNS, CDR2 SASEGT, per germline. The CDR3 extends over 14 amino acids. The trim removed 7 bases at V and 6 bases at J, leaving 9 bases unmatched. CDR3 residues: CASIGIAGLNEQFF. In DNA, the CDR3 is TGTGCCAGCATCGGAATAGCGGGTCTCAATGAGCAGTTCTTC.

This clone was found a few times. This sequence joins TRBV25-1 and TRBJ2-2, with TRBD1 matching over 7 bases. CDR3 size: 16 residues. Germline CDR1 reads MGHDK; CDR2 reads SYGVNS. J gave up 0 bases and V 8 bases, and 9 bases lay outside the gene matches. The DNA for the CDR3 is TGTGCCAGCCAACCAAAGGACAGGCCGAACACCGGGGAGCTGTTTTTT. Its translation is CASQPKDRPNTGELFF.

The rearrangement links TRBV10-3 to TRBJ2-3; 11 bases are shared with TRBD2. CDR3 length equals 15 residues. CDR1 and CDR2 from the germline V gene are ENHRY and SYGVKD. Germline trimming cut 6 bases from V and 4 bases from J; bases unmatched to any gene: 6. CDR3 in DNA: TGTGCCATCAGCCTGACTAGCGGGGCCTCAGATACGCAGTATTTT. Residues: CAISLTSGASDTQYF.

This clone is a singleton in its sample. The V gene is TRBV30, the J gene TRBJ2-2; no definite D call. Looked up from germline, CDR1 is GTSNPN and CDR2 is SVGIG (reference sequence). CDR3 length: 11 residues. The ends were cut back, 5 bases at V and 6 bases at J, with 7 bases in the middle. This CDR3 reads CAWSDPGELFF. CDR3 coding DNA: TGTGCCTGGTCTGACCCCGGGGAGCTGTTTTTT.

This chain uses TRBV14 with TRBJ2-1, with 8 bases lining up with TRBD2. This CDR3 has 15 amino acids. Germline V gives CDR1 SGHDN, CDR2 FVKESK. Germline trimming cut 1 base from V and 8 bases from J; bases unmatched to any gene: 7. CDR3 nucleotide sequence: TGTGCCAGCAGCCAAGTAATCGGGGGGGGAGATGAGCAGTTCTTC. Protein product: CASSQVIGGGDEQFF.

The chain employs TRBV18 and TRBJ1-1; D may be TRBD1 (6 bases). Trimming removed 2 bases at V and 0 bases at J, with 16 bases between. Germline assignment: CDR1 KGHSH and CDR2 LQKENI. The CDR3 extends over 17 amino acids. CDR3 sequence reads: CASSPLGDTELNTEAFF. CDR3 coding DNA: TGTGCCAGCTCACCATTGGGGGACACAGAATTGAACACTGAAGCTTTCTTT.

The count of this clone is one. V gene TRBV25-1 combines with J gene TRBJ2-3; D unresolved. This CDR3 has 10 amino acids. Germline lookup yields CDR1 MGHDK and CDR2 SYGVNS. With 6 bases removed from V and 5 bases from J, the gap between germline ends came to 3 bases. CDR3 DNA sequence: TGTGCCAGCAGCTTAGATACGCAGTATTTT. This sequence encodes CASSLDTQYF.

The V and J genes are TRBV2 and TRBJ1-5; 9 bases line up with TRBD1. Germline V gives CDR1 SNHLY, CDR2 FYNNEI. This CDR3 is 14 amino acids long. The trim removed 6 bases at V and 6 bases at J, leaving 6 bases unmatched. In DNA form, the CDR3 reads TGTGCCAGCAGCTTCGGGACAGGGTTTCAGCCCCAGCATTTT. It encodes CASSFGTGFQPQHF.